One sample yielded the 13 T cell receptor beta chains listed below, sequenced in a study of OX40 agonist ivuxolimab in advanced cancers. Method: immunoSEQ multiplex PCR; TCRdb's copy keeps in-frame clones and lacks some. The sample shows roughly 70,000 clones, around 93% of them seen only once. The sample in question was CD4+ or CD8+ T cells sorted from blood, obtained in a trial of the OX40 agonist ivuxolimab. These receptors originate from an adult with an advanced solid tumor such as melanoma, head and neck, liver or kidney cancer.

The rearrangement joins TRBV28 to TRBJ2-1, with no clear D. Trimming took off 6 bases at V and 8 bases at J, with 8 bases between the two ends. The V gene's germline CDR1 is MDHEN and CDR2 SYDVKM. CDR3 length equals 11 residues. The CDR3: CASSLEDEQFF. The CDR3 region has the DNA TGTGCCAGCAGCCTCGAGGATGAGCAGTTCTTC.

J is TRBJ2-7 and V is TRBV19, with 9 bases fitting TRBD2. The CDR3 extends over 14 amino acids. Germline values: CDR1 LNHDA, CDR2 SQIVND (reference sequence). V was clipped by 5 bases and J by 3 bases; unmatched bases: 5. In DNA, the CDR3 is TGTGCCAGTAGTTCCTGGACTAGCGACTACGAGCAGTACTTC. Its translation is CASSSWTSDYEQYF.

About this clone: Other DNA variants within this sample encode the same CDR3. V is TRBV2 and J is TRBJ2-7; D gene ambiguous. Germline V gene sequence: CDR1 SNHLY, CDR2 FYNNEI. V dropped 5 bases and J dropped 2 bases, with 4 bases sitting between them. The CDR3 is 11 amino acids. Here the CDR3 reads CASSSTYEQYF. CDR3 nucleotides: TGTGCCAGCAGTTCCACCTACGAGCAGTACTTC.

CDR3 in amino acids: CASSLRDGYNEQFF. DNA of the CDR3: TGTGCCAGCAGCTTGCGGGACGGGTACAATGAGCAGTTCTTC. The gene calls are TRBV11-1 and TRBJ2-1, with D possibly TRBD2 on 6 matching bases. The CDR3 consists of 14 residues. Germline lookup yields CDR1 SGHAT and CDR2 FQDESV (reference sequence). With 3 bases removed from V and 4 bases from J, the gap between germline ends came to 10 bases.

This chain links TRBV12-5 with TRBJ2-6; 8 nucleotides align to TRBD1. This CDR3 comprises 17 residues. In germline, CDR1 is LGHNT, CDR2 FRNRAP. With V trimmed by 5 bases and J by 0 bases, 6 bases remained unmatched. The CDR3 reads CASGADREFSGANVLTF. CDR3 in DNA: TGTGCTAGTGGTGCGGACAGGGAATTCTCTGGGGCCAACGTCCTGACTTTC.

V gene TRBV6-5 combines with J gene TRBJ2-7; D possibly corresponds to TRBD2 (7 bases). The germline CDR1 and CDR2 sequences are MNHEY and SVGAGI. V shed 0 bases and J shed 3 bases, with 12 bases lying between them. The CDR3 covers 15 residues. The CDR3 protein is CASSYSAGALYEQYF. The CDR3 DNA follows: TGTGCCAGCAGTTACTCGGCGGGGGCGCTCTACGAGCAGTACTTC.

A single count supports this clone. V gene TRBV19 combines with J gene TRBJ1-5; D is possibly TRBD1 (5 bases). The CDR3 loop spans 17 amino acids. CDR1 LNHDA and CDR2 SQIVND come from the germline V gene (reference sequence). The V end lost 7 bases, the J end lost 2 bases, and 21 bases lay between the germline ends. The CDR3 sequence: CASTPGQSDWGNQPQHF. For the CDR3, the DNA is TGTGCCAGTACCCCAGGGCAATCCGATTGGGGCAATCAGCCCCAGCATTTT.

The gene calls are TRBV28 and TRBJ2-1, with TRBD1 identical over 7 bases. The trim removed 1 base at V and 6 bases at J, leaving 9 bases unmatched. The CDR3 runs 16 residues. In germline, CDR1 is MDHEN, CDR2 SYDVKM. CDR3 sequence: CASSLYTPPGGNEQFF. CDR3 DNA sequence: TGTGCCAGCAGTTTATATACCCCACCAGGGGGCAATGAGCAGTTCTTC. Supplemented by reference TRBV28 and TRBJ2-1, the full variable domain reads DVKVTQSSRYLVKRTGEKVFLECVQDMDHENMFWYRQDPGLGLRLIYFSYDVKMKEKGDIPEGYSVSREKKERFSLILESASTNQTSMYLCASSLYTPPGGNEQFFGPGTRLTVL.

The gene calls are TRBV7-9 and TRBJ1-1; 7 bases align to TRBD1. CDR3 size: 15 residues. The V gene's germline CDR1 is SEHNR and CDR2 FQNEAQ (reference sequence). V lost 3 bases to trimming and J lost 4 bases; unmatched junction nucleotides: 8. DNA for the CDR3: TGTGCCAGCAGCTTGCACAGGGGTGCGATCACTGAAGCTTTCTTT. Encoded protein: CASSLHRGAITEAFF. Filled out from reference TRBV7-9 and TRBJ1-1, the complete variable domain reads DTGVSQNPRHKITKRGQNVTFRCDPISEHNRLYWYRQTLGQGPEFLTYFQNEAQLEKSRLLSDRFSAERPKGSFSTLEIQRTEQGDSAMYLCASSLHRGAITEAFFGQGTRLTVV.

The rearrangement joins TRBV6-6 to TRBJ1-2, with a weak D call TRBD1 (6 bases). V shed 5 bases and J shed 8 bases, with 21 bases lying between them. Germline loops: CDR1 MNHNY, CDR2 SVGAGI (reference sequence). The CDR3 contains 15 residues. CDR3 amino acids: CASSRDRLGVDGYTF. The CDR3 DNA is TGTGCCAGCAGTCGAGACAGGTTGGGCGTAGACGGCTACACCTTC.

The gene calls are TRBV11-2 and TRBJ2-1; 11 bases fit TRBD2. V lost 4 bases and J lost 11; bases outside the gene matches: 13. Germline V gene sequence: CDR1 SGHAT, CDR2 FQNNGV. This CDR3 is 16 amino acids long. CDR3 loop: CASSYLSGRATKQQFF. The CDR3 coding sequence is TGTGCCAGCAGCTACCTTAGCGGGAGGGCCACTAAACAGCAGTTCTTC.

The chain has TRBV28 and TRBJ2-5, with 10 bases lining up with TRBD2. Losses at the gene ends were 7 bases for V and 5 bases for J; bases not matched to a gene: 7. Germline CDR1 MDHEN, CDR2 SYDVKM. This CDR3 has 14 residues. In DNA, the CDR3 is TGTGCCAGCACCGCTAGCGGGAGTTGGGAGACCCAGTACTTC. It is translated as CASTASGSWETQYF.

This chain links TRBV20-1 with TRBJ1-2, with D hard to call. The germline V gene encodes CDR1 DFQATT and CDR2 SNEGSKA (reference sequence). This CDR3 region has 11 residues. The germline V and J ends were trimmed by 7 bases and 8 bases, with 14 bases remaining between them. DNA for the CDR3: TGCAGTGAGGGTGGCGCGGGGGGCTACACCTTC. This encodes CSEGGAGGYTF.